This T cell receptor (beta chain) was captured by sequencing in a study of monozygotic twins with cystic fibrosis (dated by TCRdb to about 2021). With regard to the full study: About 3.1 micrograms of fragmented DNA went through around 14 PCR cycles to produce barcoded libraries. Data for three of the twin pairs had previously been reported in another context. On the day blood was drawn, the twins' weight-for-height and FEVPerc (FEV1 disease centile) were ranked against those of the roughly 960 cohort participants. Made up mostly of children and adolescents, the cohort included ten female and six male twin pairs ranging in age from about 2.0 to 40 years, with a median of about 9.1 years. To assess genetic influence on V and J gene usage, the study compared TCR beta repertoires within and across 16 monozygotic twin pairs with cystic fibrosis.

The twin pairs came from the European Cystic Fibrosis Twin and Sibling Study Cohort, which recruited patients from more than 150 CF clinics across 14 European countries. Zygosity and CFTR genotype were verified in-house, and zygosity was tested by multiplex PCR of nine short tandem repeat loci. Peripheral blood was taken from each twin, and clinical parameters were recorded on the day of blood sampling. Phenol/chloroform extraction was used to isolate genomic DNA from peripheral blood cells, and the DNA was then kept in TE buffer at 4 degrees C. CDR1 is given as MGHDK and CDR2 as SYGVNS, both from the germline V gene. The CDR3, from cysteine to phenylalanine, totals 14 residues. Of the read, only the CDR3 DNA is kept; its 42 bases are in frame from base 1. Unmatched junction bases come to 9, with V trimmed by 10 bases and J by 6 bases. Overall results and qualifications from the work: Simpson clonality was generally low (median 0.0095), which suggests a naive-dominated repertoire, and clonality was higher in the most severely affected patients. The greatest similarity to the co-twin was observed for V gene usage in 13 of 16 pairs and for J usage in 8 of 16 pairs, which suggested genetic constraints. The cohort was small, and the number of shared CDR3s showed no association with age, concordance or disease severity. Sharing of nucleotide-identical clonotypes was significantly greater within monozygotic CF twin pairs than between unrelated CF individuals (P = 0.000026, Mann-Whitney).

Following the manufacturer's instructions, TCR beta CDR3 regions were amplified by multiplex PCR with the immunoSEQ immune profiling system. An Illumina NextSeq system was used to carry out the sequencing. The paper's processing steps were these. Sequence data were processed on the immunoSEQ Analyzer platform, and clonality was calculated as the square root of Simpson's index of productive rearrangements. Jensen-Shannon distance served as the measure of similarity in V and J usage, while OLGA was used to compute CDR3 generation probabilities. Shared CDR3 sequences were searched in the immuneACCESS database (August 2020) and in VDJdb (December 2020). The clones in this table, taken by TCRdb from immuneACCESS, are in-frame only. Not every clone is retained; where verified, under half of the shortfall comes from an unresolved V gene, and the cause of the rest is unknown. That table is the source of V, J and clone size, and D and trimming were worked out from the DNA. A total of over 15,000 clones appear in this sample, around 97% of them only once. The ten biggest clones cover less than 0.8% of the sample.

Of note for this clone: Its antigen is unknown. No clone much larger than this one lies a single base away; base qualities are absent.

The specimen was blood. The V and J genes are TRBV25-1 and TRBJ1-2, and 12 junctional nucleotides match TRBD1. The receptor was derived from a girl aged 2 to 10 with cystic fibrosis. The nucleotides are TGTGCCATAGGGCCGGGACAGGGGGCGAATGGCTACACCTTC. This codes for CAIGPGQGANGYTF.